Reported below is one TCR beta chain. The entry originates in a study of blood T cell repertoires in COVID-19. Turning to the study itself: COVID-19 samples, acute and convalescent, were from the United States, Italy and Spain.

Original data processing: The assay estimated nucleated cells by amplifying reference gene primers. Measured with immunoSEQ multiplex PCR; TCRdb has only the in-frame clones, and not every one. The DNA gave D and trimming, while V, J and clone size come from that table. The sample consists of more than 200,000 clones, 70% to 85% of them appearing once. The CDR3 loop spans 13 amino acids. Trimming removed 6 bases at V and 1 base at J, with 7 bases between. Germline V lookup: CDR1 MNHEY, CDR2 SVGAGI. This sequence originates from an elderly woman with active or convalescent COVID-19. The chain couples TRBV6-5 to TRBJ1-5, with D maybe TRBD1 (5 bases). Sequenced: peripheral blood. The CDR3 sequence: CASSWTSNQPQHF. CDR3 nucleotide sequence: TGTGCCAGCAGCTGGACAAGCAATCAGCCCCAGCATTTT.